What follows are 17 T cell receptor beta chains derived from one specimen sequenced in a study of T cells expressing NK-cell markers. TCRdb reworked the 5' RACE reads into one entry per CDR3 protein, no DNA. There are roughly 280,000 distinct CDR3 sequences in the sample, with around 0.37% held by the top ten. Material for sequencing was blood T cells: a sorted CD56 or NKG2C T cell subset, CD4+ or CD8+ T cells, or bulk PBMC T cells (not recorded which). These receptors all come from a man between 18 and 35 years old in good health.

The chain joins TRBV24-1 to TRBJ2-1; TCRdb reports TRBD1, a call that lacks DNA to check it against. The V gene's germline CDR1 is KGHDR and CDR2 SFDVKD. The CDR3 has 13 amino acids. Here the CDR3 reads CATSRRTGDEQFF.

The gene calls are TRBV11-1 and TRBJ2-1; the D gene TCRdb calls, TRBD1, cannot be checked with no DNA. Looked up from germline, CDR1 is SGHAT and CDR2 is FQDESV (reference sequence). The CDR3 is made up of 18 amino acids. The chain's CDR3 is CASSLVGHSGMDYNEQFF. Combining the CDR3 with reference TRBV11-1 and TRBJ2-1 gives the whole variable domain EAEVAQSPRYKITEKSQAVAFWCDPISGHATLYWYRQILGQGPELLVQFQDESVVDDSQLPKDRFSAERLKGVDSTLKIQPAELGDSAMYLCASSLVGHSGMDYNEQFFGPGTRLTVL.

This chain uses TRBV19 with TRBJ2-3; TCRdb's D call of TRBD2 is untestable without DNA. The CDR3 is made up of 16 amino acids. Germline CDR1 LNHDA, CDR2 SQIVND (reference sequence). CDR3 sequence reads: CASSIGPSGGTDTQYF.

This chain joins TRBV29-1 and TRBJ1-2. CDR3 length equals 12 residues. Germline lookup yields CDR1 SQVTM and CDR2 ANQGSEA. The CDR3: CSVDVDNYGYTF.

The V gene is TRBV19, the J gene TRBJ2-3; TCRdb reports TRBD2, a call that lacks DNA to check it against. This CDR3 has 18 amino acids. Germline CDR1 reads LNHDA; CDR2 reads SQIVND (reference sequence). CDR3 sequence: CASSISSGGVGVTDTQYF.

The V call is TRBV5-6, the J call TRBJ2-1; TCRdb returns TRBD2, unconfirmable since there is no DNA. Germline CDR1 SGHDT, CDR2 YYEEEE. This CDR3 contains 14 residues. The chain's CDR3 is CASSPGLGIGEQFF.

V usage is TRBV12-3 or TRBV12-4 and J usage is TRBJ2-5; TCRdb selects TRBD1, and the lack of DNA leaves this call unchecked. The CDR3 totals 12 residues. CDR3 sequence reads: CASSLALGDPYF.

V gene TRBV20-1 combines with J gene TRBJ2-2; TCRdb gives TRBD1 as the D gene, but with no DNA this cannot be confirmed. The CDR3 has 15 residues. Germline V gene lookup returns CDR1 DFQATT and CDR2 SNEGSKA (reference sequence). The CDR3 reads CSARGQGAVSGELFF.

V and J are TRBV28 and TRBJ2-7; the D call of TRBD1 rests on TCRdb alone, since no DNA is present to check it. This CDR3 is 15 amino acids long. The germline V gene has CDR1 MDHEN and CDR2 SYDVKM. CDR3: CASNNWTGNSYEQYF.

The chain joins TRBV30 to TRBJ2-3; TCRdb's D call, TRBD1, is unchecked because there is no DNA. This CDR3 has 16 residues. From germline, CDR1 is GTSNPN and CDR2 SVGIG (reference sequence). The CDR3: CAWSVRRQGYRDTQYF.

The chain uses TRBV6-5 and TRBJ1-3. The germline V gene has CDR1 MNHEY and CDR2 SVGAGI. This CDR3 spans 16 amino acids. This chain's CDR3 is CASSYSPWSSGNTIYF.

The V gene is TRBV5-6, the J gene TRBJ1-1. The CDR3 is 13 amino acids. The V gene's germline CDR1 is SGHDT and CDR2 YYEEEE. The CDR3 sequence is CASVRNLNTEAFF.

This sequence joins TRBV7-2 and TRBJ2-3; TCRdb's assignment of TRBD2 cannot be checked, as there is no DNA. CDR1 and CDR2 (germline): SGHTA, FQGNSA. The CDR3 is 11 residues long. CDR3 region: CASGARDTQYF.

This chain uses TRBV30 with TRBJ2-1. Germline lookup yields CDR1 GTSNPN and CDR2 SVGIG (reference sequence). The CDR3 has 16 residues. This CDR3 reads CAWSVLGRGSYNEQFF.

This chain connects TRBV7-6 to TRBJ2-3; lacking DNA, the TRBD2 call made by TCRdb goes unchecked. CDR3 length: 16 amino acids. Germline values: CDR1 SGHVS, CDR2 FNYEAQ. This CDR3 is CASSLSHSGSTDTQYF.

This chain uses TRBV12-3 or TRBV12-4 with TRBJ1-4. The CDR3 spans 15 residues. The CDR3 sequence is CASSFQNSFNEKLFF.

V gene TRBV6-1 combines with J gene TRBJ2-7; TCRdb returns TRBD1, unconfirmable since there is no DNA. Germline lookup yields CDR1 MNHNS and CDR2 SASEGT. The CDR3 runs to 15 residues. This CDR3 reads CASSTNRGWTYEQYF.